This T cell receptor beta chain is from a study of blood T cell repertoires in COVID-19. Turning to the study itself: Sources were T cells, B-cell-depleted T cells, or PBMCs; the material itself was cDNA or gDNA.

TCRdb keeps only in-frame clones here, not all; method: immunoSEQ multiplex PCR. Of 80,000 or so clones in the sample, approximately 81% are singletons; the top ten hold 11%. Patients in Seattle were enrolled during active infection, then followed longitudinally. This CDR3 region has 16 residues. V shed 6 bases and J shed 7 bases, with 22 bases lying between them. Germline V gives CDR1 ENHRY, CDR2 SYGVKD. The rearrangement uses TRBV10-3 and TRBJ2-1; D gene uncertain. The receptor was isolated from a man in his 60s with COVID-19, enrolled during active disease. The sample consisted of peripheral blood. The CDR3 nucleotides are TGTGCCATCAGCCGAGGCCGGTCCCCCGCCGGGAATGAGCAGTTCTTC. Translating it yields CAISRGRSPAGNEQFF.